A single T cell receptor (beta chain) is shown here with its context. What it binds is unknown. With 60 Vbeta and 13 Jbeta primers, the PCR was carried out. In the study's own analysis: In a later analysis, the count reached 82 million or so unique TCR beta chains, with approximately 11 million shared. The method was immunoSEQ multiplex PCR; TCRdb's version includes in-frame clones alone and lacks a portion of them. That table is the source of V, J and clone size, and D and trimming were worked out from the DNA. Here the sample spans fewer than 90,000 clones, almost 80% being singletons. Germline CDR1 reads SQVTM; CDR2 reads ANQGSEA. The CDR3 contains 15 residues. Unmatched junction bases numbered 4, after V lost 0 bases and J lost 2 bases. This entry comes from a study of cytomegalovirus exposure and HLA in healthy donors. Study-wide points: Several top significant clusters appeared, in a later analysis, to be linked to common viral pathogens. In an earlier analysis, most TCR beta V segments were productive about 87% or about 30% of the time.

The sample taken for sequencing was PBMCs. This chain links TRBV29-1 with TRBJ2-7, with 10 bases aligning to TRBD1. The sequence came from a female donor in good health and CMV-seronegative. CDR3: CSVEDAGQGTYEQYF. The CDR3 DNA follows: TGCAGCGTTGAAGATGCGGGACAGGGGACCTACGAGCAGTACTTC.